The 17 T cell receptor beta chains below all came from one sample that was sequenced in a study of cytomegalovirus exposure and HLA in healthy donors. Vbeta (60) and Jbeta (13) primers were used in the PCR. Repertoires were generated with immunoSEQ multiplex PCR, while TCRdb's copy carries only in-frame clones and drops some. The listing records some 70,000 clones. The sequenced sample consisted of PBMCs. The receptors were sampled from a boy younger than 18 in good health and CMV-seronegative.

This rearrangement joins TRBV19 to TRBJ2-1; D remains unclear. CDR3 length equals 15 residues. Trimming removed 1 base at V and 3 bases at J, with 10 bases between. CDR1 LNHDA and CDR2 SQIVND come from the germline V gene (reference sequence). The CDR3, as DNA: TGTGCCAGTAGTATAGGTGAGAGGTTCTACAATGAGCAGTTCTTC. Translating it yields CASSIGERFYNEQFF.

This sequence joins TRBV7-8 and TRBJ1-1; no clear D gene. Germline lookup yields CDR1 SGHVS and CDR2 FQNEAQ. The CDR3 runs 14 residues. The V and J ends lost 1 base and 5 bases respectively, with 11 bases between them. In DNA form, the CDR3 reads TGTGCCAGCAGCTTAGATCGGGGTTTGACTGAAGCTTTCTTT. This encodes CASSLDRGLTEAFF.

The V gene is TRBV18, the J gene TRBJ1-5; 10 nucleotides match TRBD1. Germline CDR1 and CDR2: KGHSH and LQKENI. With 1 base clipped from V and 5 bases from J, the junction kept 8 bases outside the gene matches. This CDR3 has 17 amino acids. The CDR3 loop reads CASSPLPGTGVDQPQHF. The CDR3 DNA reads as TGTGCCAGCTCACCACTTCCAGGGACAGGGGTGGATCAGCCCCAGCATTTT.

V usage is TRBV30 and J usage is TRBJ1-2; a possible D gene is TRBD1 (6 bases). The CDR3 has 15 amino acids. Germline V gene lookup returns CDR1 GTSNPN and CDR2 SVGIG (reference sequence). The ends were cut back, 0 bases at V and 4 bases at J, with 15 bases in the middle. In DNA, the CDR3 is TGTGCCTGGAGTGTAGGGGGTGCCAGTCCCTATGGCTACACCTTC. Translation gives CAWSVGGASPYGYTF.

The V gene is TRBV6-1, the J gene TRBJ1-2; 12 bases match TRBD1. CDR1 is MNHNS, CDR2 SASEGT, per germline. The CDR3 has 14 residues. The V gene end was trimmed by 11 bases and the J gene end by 6 bases; junction bases not matched to a gene: 10. This CDR3 is CAVGTGGFPNGYTF. CDR3 in DNA: TGTGCCGTCGGGACAGGGGGCTTTCCCAATGGCTACACCTTC.

This chain uses TRBV19 with TRBJ1-5; TRBD1 might be the D (5 bases). V lost 5 bases and J 3 bases, leaving 8 bases between the germline ends. The germline gives CDR1 LNHDA, CDR2 SQIVND (reference sequence). The CDR3 runs to 13 residues. The CDR3 here is CASSRTPNQPQHF. The CDR3 coding sequence is TGTGCCAGTAGTCGGACACCCAATCAGCCCCAGCATTTT.

The gene calls are TRBV30 and TRBJ2-7; D remains ambiguous. The germline gives CDR1 GTSNPN, CDR2 SVGIG (reference sequence). V lost 4 bases and J lost 5, with 21 bases in between. The CDR3 is made up of 15 amino acids. CDR3 amino acids: CAWTPPGPSVHEQYF. CDR3 nucleotide sequence: TGTGCCTGGACTCCCCCGGGTCCCTCCGTCCACGAGCAGTACTTC.

The chain uses TRBV10-2 and TRBJ1-1; D gene uncertain. The CDR3 totals 12 residues. Trimming stripped 3 bases from V and 8 bases from J, with 10 bases between. Germline V gene sequence: CDR1 WSHSY, CDR2 SAAADI. The CDR3 nucleotides read TGCGCCAGCAGTGAATGGGAGGCCGAAGCTTTCTTT. Residues: CASSEWEAEAFF.

The chain is built from TRBV4-1 and TRBJ2-7; weak D call: TRBD1 (6 bases). The V and J ends lost 1 base and 4 bases respectively, with 23 bases between them. The CDR3 runs to 18 residues. Germline CDR1 and CDR2: MGHRA and YSYEKL. The CDR3 DNA reads as TGCGCCAGCAGCCAAGTAGTCGGGCTGCTCCCAGGGGCGTACGAGCAGTACTTC. The encoded protein is CASSQVVGLLPGAYEQYF.

V gene TRBV13 combines with J gene TRBJ2-1; the D gene is possibly TRBD2 (5 bases). With 6 bases removed from V and 3 bases from J, the gap between germline ends came to 15 bases. The germline V gene encodes CDR1 PRHDT and CDR2 FYEKMQ (reference sequence). The CDR3 is made up of 15 amino acids. CDR3 residues: CASRQELSGYNEQFF. The CDR3 region has the DNA TGTGCCAGCAGGCAAGAACTCAGCGGCTACAATGAGCAGTTCTTC.

The CDR3 region is CASSLSAGGTNTQYF. The DNA of the CDR3 is TGTGCCAGCAGCTTGTCGGCAGGTGGCACGAATACGCAGTATTTT. V usage is TRBV5-4 and J usage is TRBJ2-3; D is undetermined. Trimming took off 1 base at V and 7 bases at J, with 16 bases between the two ends. From germline, CDR1 is SGHNT and CDR2 YYREEE (reference sequence). This CDR3 has 15 residues.

This rearrangement joins TRBV29-1 to TRBJ1-1; tentatively, D is TRBD1 (6 bases). In germline, CDR1 is SQVTM, CDR2 ANQGSEA. Trimming removed 4 bases at V and 1 base at J, with 16 bases between. The CDR3 runs to 15 residues. The CDR3 DNA is TGCAGCGTTGTGAGTCTAGGGGGGGCGAACACTGAAGCTTTCTTT. Amino acids: CSVVSLGGANTEAFF.

The chain couples TRBV4-1 to TRBJ2-7, with D perhaps matching TRBD1 (5 bases). The CDR3 loop spans 14 amino acids. The germline V gene encodes CDR1 MGHRA and CDR2 YSYEKL. The ends were cut back, 0 bases at V and 3 bases at J, with 9 bases in the middle. This CDR3 reads CASSQENRIYEQYF. As DNA, the CDR3 is TGCGCCAGCAGCCAAGAAAACAGGATCTACGAGCAGTACTTC.

V usage is TRBV6-4 and J usage is TRBJ1-1; D is unresolved. CDR1 is MRHNA, CDR2 SNTAGT, per germline. V shed 1 base and J shed 0 bases, with 3 bases lying between them. The length of the CDR3 is 13 residues. CDR3 sequence reads: CASSDLLNTEAFF. The CDR3 bases are TGTGCCAGCAGTGACTTATTGAACACTGAAGCTTTCTTT.

The CDR3 DNA follows: TGTGCCAGCAGTGACGGGGGGGTGTCCTACAATGAGCAGTTCTTC. Encoded protein: CASSDGGVSYNEQFF. V is TRBV9 and J is TRBJ2-1, with 8 bases identical to TRBD2. Losses at the gene ends were 5 bases for V and 1 base for J; bases not matched to a gene: 5. CDR3 length: 15 residues. Germline CDR1 is SGDLS and CDR2 is YYNGEE.

The chain is built from TRBV6-1 and TRBJ1-2; D not resolved. The V gene lost 1 base and the J gene lost 8 bases, with 11 bases spanning the gap. This CDR3 has 13 amino acids. Per the germline V gene, CDR1 is MNHNS and CDR2 is SASEGT. CDR3 bases: TGTGCCAGCAGTGAAGACAGTTTGAGAGGCTACACCTTC. Translated: CASSEDSLRGYTF.

The chain joins TRBV4-2 to TRBJ2-5; 7 nucleotides line up with TRBD2. The CDR3 spans 17 residues. Germline V CDR1 and CDR2: LGHNA, YNFKEQ. The J segment lost 2 bases and the V segment lost 0 bases, leaving 9 bases of the junction unmatched. The CDR3 nucleotides are TGTGCCAGCAGCCAAGAGGGGACTAAGCCGGGGCAAGAGACCCAGTACTTC. Its translation: CASSQEGTKPGQETQYF.